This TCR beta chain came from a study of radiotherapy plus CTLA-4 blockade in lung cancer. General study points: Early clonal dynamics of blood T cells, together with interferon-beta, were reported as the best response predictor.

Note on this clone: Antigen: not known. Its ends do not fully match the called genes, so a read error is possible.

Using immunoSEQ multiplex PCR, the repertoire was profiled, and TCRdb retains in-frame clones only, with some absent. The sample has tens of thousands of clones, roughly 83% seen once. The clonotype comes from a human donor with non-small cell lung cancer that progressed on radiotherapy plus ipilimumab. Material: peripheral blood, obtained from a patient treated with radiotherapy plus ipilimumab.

In DNA form, the CDR3 reads TGTGCCCGCAGCGAGGGGGGGGCCTCCTACGAGCAGTACTTC. Protein: CARSEGGASYEQYF. The chain has TRBV9 and TRBJ2-7; D perhaps matches TRBD2 (7 bases). From germline, CDR1 is SGDLS and CDR2 YYNGEE. The CDR3 runs to 14 residues.